This T cell receptor (beta chain) was captured in a study of PD-L1 blockade in urothelial cancer. About the research overall: Patients commenced intravenous atezolizumab, 1,200 mg every 3 weeks, in 2014. Treatment start was followed by blood analysis at 3 weeks (second dose) and again at 6 weeks.

Per the germline V gene, CDR1 is SNHLY and CDR2 is FYNNEI. Trimming cost V 6 bases and J 8 bases; bases outside gene matches: 7. This CDR3 has 15 residues. The table came from immunoSEQ multiplex PCR; TCRdb's copy has only in-frame clones and leaves some out. The data hold about 100,000 clones, with roughly nine tenths observed a single time. The clonotype originates from a woman aged 80 or older with urothelial cancer. This chain uses TRBV2 with TRBJ2-1; 13 bases match TRBD2. The sequences come from PBMCs, collected around atezolizumab (anti-PD-L1) treatment. CDR3: CASRALAGGPYEQFF. The CDR3 DNA is TGTGCCAGCAGGGCACTAGCGGGAGGGCCCTATGAGCAGTTCTTC.